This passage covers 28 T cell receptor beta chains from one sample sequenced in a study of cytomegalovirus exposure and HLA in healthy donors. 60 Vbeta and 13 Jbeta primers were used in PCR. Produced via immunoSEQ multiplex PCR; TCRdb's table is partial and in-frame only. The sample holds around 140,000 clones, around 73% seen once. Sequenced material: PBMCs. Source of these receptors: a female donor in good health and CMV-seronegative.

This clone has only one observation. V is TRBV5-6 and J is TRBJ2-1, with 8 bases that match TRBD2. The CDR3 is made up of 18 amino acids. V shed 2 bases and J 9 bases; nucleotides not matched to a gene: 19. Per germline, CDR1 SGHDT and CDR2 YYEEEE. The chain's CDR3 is CASSFGAGAGAGVSEQFF. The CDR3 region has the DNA TGTGCCAGCAGCTTCGGCGCAGGGGCAGGAGCGGGAGTCTCTGAGCAGTTCTTC.

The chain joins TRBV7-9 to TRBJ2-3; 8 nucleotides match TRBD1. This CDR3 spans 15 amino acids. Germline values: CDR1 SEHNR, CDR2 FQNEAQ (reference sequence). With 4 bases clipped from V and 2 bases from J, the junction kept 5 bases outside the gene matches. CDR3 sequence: CASSSPTGVTDTQYF. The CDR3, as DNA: TGTGCCAGCAGCTCACCGACAGGGGTCACAGATACGCAGTATTTT.

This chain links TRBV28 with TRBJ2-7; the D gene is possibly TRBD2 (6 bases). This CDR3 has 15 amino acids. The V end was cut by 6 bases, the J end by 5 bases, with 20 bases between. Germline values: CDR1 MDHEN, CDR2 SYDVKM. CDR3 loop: CASSLGLAPTHEQYF. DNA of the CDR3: TGTGCCAGCAGCCTGGGGCTAGCGCCCACTCACGAGCAGTACTTC.

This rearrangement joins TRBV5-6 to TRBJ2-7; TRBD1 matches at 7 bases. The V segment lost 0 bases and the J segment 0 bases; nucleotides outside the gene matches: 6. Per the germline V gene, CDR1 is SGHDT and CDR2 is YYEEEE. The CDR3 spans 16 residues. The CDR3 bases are TGTGCCAGCAGCTTGGAGTTTACAGGGGACTCCTACGAGCAGTACTTC. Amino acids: CASSLEFTGDSYEQYF.

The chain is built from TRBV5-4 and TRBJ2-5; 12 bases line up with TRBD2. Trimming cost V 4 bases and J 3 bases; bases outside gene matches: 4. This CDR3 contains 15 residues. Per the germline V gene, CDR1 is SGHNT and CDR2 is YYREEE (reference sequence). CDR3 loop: CASSLGLAGKETQYF. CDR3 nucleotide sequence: TGTGCCAGCAGCCTCGGACTAGCGGGAAAAGAGACCCAGTACTTC.

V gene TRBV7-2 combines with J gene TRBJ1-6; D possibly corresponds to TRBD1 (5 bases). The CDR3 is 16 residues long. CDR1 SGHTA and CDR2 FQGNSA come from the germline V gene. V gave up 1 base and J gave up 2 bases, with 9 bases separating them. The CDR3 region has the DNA TGTGCCAGCAGCTTAGGCCAGGGCCCCTATAATTCACCCCTCCACTTT. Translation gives CASSLGQGPYNSPLHF.

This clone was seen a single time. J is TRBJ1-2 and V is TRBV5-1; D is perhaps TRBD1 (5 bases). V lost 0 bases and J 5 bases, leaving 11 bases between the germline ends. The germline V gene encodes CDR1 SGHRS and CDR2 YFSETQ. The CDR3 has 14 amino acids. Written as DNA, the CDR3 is TGCGCCAGCAGCTTGGATCCCAAGGGGTATGGCTACACCTTC. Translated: CASSLDPKGYGYTF.

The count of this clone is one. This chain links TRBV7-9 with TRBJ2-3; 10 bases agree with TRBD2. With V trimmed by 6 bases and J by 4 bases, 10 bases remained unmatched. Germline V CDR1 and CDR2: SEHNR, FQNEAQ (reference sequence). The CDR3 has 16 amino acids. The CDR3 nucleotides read TGTGCCAGCAGACCAATTCTAGCGGGAGAACCAGATACGCAGTATTTT. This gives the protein CASRPILAGEPDTQYF.

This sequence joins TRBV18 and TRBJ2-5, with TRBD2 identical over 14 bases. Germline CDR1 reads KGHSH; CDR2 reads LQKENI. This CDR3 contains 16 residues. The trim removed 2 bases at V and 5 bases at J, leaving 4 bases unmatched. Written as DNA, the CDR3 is TGTGCCAGCTCACCAGCGGGACTAGCGGGAGTCGAGACCCAGTACTTC. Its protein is CASSPAGLAGVETQYF.

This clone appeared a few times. Here the CDR3 DNA reads TGTGCCAGCGTGGTAGCGGGGGGGACGGGGCAGTTCTTC. Its translation: CASVVAGGTGQFF. This chain joins TRBV28 and TRBJ2-1, with 11 bases aligning to TRBD2. Germline assignment: CDR1 MDHEN and CDR2 SYDVKM. After removal of 8 bases from V and 12 bases from J, the junction contained 9 bases not matched to a gene. The CDR3 contains 13 residues.

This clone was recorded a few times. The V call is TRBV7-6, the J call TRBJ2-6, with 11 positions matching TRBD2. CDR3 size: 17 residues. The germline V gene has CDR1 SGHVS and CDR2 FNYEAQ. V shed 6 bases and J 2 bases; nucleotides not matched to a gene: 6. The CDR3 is CASRRTSGPPGANVLTF. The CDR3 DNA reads TGTGCCAGCAGAAGGACTAGCGGGCCCCCTGGGGCCAACGTCCTGACTTTC. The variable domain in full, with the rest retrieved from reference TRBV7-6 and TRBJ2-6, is GAGVSQSPRYKVTKRGQDVALRCDPISGHVSLYWYRQALGQGPEFLTYFNYEAQQDKSGLPNDRFSAERPEGSISTLTIQRTEQRDSAMYRCASRRTSGPPGANVLTFGAGSRLTVL.

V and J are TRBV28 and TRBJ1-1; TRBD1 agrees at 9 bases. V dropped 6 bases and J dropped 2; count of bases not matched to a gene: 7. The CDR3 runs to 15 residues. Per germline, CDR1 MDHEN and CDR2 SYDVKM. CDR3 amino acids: CASRPRDRENTEAFF. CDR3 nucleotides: TGTGCCAGCAGGCCGCGGGACAGGGAAAACACTGAAGCTTTCTTT. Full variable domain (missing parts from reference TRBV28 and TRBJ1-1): DVKVTQSSRYLVKRTGEKVFLECVQDMDHENMFWYRQDPGLGLRLIYFSYDVKMKEKGDIPEGYSVSREKKERFSLILESASTNQTSMYLCASRPRDRENTEAFFGQGTRLTVV.

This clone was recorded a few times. CDR3 residues: CASSSTRGPGANVLTF. The CDR3 DNA reads TGTGCCAGCAGTTCCACCCGAGGGCCTGGGGCCAACGTCCTGACTTTC. The chain joins TRBV28 to TRBJ2-6; tentative D call: TRBD2 (5 bases). Germline V gene data show CDR1 as MDHEN and CDR2 as SYDVKM. V was pared by 4 bases and J by 2 bases, with 12 bases between. This CDR3 is built from 16 residues.

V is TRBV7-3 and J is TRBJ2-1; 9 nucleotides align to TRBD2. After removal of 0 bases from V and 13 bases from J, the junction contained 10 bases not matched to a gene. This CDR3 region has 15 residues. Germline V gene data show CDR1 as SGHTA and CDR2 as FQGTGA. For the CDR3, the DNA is TGTGCCAGCAGCTTAACAGGGGGGGCTAGCGGGAACCAGTTCTTC. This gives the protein CASSLTGGASGNQFF.

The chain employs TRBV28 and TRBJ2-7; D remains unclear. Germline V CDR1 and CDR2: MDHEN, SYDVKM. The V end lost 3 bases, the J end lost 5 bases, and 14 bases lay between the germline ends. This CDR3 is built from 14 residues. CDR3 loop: CASSLWSAANEQYF. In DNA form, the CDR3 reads TGTGCCAGCAGTTTGTGGAGCGCGGCCAACGAGCAGTACTTC. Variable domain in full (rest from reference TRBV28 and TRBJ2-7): DVKVTQSSRYLVKRTGEKVFLECVQDMDHENMFWYRQDPGLGLRLIYFSYDVKMKEKGDIPEGYSVSREKKERFSLILESASTNQTSMYLCASSLWSAANEQYFGPGTRLTVT.

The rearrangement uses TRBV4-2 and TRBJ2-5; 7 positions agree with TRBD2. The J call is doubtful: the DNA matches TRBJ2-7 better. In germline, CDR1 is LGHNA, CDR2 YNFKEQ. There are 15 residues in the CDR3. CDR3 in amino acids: CASSPAGENPYEQYF. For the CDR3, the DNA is TGTGCCAGCAGCCCCGCGGGAGAAAACCCCTACGAGCAGTACTTC.

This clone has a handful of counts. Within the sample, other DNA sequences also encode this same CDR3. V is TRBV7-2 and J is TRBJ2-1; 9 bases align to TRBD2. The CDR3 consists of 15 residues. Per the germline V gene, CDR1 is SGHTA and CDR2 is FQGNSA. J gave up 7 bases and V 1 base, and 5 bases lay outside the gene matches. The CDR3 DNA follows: TGTGCCAGCAGCTTAGGCCTAGCGGGGAATAATGAGCAGTTCTTC. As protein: CASSLGLAGNNEQFF.

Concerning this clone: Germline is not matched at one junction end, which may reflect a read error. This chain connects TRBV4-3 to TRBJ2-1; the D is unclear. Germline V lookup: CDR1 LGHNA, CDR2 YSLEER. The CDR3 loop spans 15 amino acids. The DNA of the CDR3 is TGCGCCAGCAGCCACACGGCGGTCTCCTACAATGGGCAGTTCTTC. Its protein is CASSHTAVSYNGQFF.

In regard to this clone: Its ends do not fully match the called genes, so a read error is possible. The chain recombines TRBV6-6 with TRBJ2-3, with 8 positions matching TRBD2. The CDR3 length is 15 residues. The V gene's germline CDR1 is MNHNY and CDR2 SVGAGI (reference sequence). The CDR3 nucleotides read TGTGCCAGCAGTTACCCGGGCGGGGGGCAGGATACGCGGTATTTT. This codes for CASSYPGGGQDTRYF.

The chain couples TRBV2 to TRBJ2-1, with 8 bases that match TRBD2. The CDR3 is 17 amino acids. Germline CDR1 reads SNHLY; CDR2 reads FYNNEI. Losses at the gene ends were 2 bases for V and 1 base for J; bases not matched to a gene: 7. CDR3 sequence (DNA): TGTGCCAGCAGTGAATTTGGTAGCGGGGCTTCCTACAATGAGCAGTTCTTC. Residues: CASSEFGSGASYNEQFF.

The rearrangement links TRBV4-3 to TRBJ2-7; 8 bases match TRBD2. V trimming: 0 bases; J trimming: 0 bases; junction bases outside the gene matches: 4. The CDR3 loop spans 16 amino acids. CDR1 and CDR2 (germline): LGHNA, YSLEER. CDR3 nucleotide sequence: TGCGCCAGCAGCCAAGATCTGAGCGGGAGCTCCTACGAGCAGTACTTC. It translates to CASSQDLSGSSYEQYF.

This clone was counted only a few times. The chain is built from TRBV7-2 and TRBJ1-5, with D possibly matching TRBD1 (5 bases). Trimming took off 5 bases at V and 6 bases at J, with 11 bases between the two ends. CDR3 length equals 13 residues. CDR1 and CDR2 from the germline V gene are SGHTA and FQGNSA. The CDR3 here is CASSLGGAQPQHF. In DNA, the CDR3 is TGTGCCAGCAGCCTCGGTGGGGCTCAGCCCCAGCATTTT.

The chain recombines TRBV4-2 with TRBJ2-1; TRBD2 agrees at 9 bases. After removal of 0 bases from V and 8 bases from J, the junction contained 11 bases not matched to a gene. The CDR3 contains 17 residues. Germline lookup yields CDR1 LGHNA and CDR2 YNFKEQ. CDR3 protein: CASSQDSNSGSWYEQFF. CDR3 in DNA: TGTGCCAGCAGCCAAGATTCAAATAGCGGGAGTTGGTATGAGCAGTTCTTC.

The CDR3 protein is CASSYLAVNTEAFF. The CDR3 DNA reads TGTGCCAGCAGTTACTTGGCAGTAAACACTGAAGCTTTCTTT. This chain connects TRBV6-5 to TRBJ1-1; D is unresolved. The CDR3 loop spans 14 amino acids. From germline, CDR1 is MNHEY and CDR2 SVGAGI. V lost 1 base to trimming and J lost 2 bases, with 8 bases between them.

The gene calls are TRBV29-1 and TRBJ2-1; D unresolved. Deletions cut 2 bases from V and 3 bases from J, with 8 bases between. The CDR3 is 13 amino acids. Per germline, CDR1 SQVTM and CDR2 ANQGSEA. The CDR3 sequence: CSVESTGYNEQFF. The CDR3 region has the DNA TGCAGCGTTGAATCTACGGGCTACAATGAGCAGTTCTTC.

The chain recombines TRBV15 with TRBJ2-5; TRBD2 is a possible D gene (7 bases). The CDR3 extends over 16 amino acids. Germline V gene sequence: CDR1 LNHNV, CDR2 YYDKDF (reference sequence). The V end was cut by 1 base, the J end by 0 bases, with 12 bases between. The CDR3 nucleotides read TGTGCCACCAGCAGAGCCAGGGGAGGGTACCAAGAGACCCAGTACTTC. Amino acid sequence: CATSRARGGYQETQYF.

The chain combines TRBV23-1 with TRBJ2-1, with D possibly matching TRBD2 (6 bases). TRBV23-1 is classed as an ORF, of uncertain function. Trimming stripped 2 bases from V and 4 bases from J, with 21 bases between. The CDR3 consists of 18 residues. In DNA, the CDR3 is TGCGCCAGCAGTCAAAACGACAGAGGGCTAGCGCTATACAATGAGCAGTTCTTC. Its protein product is CASSQNDRGLALYNEQFF.

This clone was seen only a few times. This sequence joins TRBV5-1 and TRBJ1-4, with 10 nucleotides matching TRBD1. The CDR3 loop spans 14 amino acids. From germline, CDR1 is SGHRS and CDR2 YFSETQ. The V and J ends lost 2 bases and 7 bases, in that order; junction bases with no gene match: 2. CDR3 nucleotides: TGCGCCAGCAGCTTAAGGGACAGGGGTGAAAAACTGTTTTTT. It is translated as CASSLRDRGEKLFF.